One sample yielded the 20 T cell receptor beta chains listed below, sequenced in a study of identical twins. MiXCR was run by TCRdb on the 5' RACE reads, yielding one entry per CDR3 protein. The data show some 660,000 distinct CDR3 sequences, more than 6.5% seen once. The sample was also linked to a second study, of yellow fever vaccine responses in identical twins.

Sequencing used PBMCs. These receptors came from a young woman in good health.

J is TRBJ2-1 and V is TRBV19; TRBD2 agrees at 8 bases. Germline CDR1 and CDR2: LNHDA and SQIVND (reference sequence). The CDR3 has 12 residues. Trimming removed 1 base from V and 13 bases from J; junction bases left unmatched: 3. Written as DNA, the CDR3 is TGTGCCAGTAGTATAGCAAGCGGGAGTCAGTTCTTC. Amino acid sequence: CASSIASGSQFF.

This clonotype was seen ten or more times. The genes are TRBV5-1 and TRBJ2-1, with D possibly matching TRBD2 (6 bases). Germline-derived CDR1 and CDR2 are SGHRS and YFSETQ. The length of the CDR3 is 13 residues. Trimming removed 0 bases from V and 5 bases from J, with 6 bases in between. In DNA, the CDR3 is TGCGCCAGCAGCTTGGGGGGGGACAATGAGCAGTTCTTC. It translates to CASSLGGDNEQFF. Using reference TRBV5-1 and TRBJ2-1 for the parts outside the CDR3, the full variable domain is KAGVTQTPRYLIKTRGQQVTLSCSPISGHRSVSWYQQTPGQGLQFLFEYFSETQRNKGNFPGRFSGRQFSNSRSEMNVSTLELGDSALYLCASSLGGDNEQFFGPGTRLTVL.

This clonotype occurred a few times. V usage is TRBV6-1 and J usage is TRBJ1-1; D is unresolved. The CDR3 consists of 13 residues. Germline-derived CDR1 and CDR2 are MNHNS and SASEGT. Trimming took off 7 bases at V and 0 bases at J, with 9 bases between the two ends. CDR3 sequence: CASKDGLNTEAFF. For the CDR3, the DNA is TGTGCCAGCAAGGACGGACTGAACACTGAAGCTTTCTTT.

This clonotype was picked up a small number of times. The J gene is TRBJ2-5, the V gene TRBV18; D unresolved. The CDR3 runs to 12 residues. With 4 bases removed from V and 5 bases from J, the gap between germline ends came to 8 bases. Germline V gene data show CDR1 as KGHSH and CDR2 as LQKENI. The CDR3 sequence is CASSRASETQYF. The CDR3 region has the DNA TGTGCCAGCTCACGAGCCTCCGAGACCCAGTACTTC.

This clonotype was picked up a small number of times. The rearrangement joins TRBV9 to TRBJ2-7; D gene uncertain. The germline gives CDR1 SGDLS, CDR2 YYNGEE. The CDR3 length is 13 residues. The V end was cut by 8 bases, the J end by 2 bases, with 14 bases between. The CDR3 sequence is CARYLDHPYEQYF. The CDR3 bases are TGTGCCAGGTACCTAGATCATCCCTACGAGCAGTACTTC.

This clonotype was seen at least ten times. The chain recombines TRBV12-3 or TRBV12-4 with TRBJ2-3; unclear D gene. The V and J ends lost 6 bases and 6 bases respectively, with 19 bases between them. The CDR3 has 15 residues. This chain's CDR3 is CASSPPFIGKDTQYF. CDR3 in DNA: TGTGCCAGCAGCCCCCCTTTTATAGGGAAGGATACGCAGTATTTT.

The rearrangement uses TRBV2 and TRBJ2-5; 7 nucleotides match TRBD1. The CDR3 is 13 amino acids. The germline V gene encodes CDR1 SNHLY and CDR2 FYNNEI. J was trimmed by 5 bases and V by 8 bases; bases with no gene match: 8. CDR3 residues: CASLTGSGETQYF. DNA of the CDR3: TGTGCCAGCCTGACAGGGTCAGGGGAGACCCAGTACTTC.

This rearrangement joins TRBV9 to TRBJ2-2; D remains ambiguous. The CDR3 has 12 amino acids. Deletions cut 0 bases from V and 6 bases from J, with 3 bases between. Germline CDR1 is SGDLS and CDR2 is YYNGEE. This CDR3 is CASSVASGELFF. The CDR3 nucleotides read TGTGCCAGCAGCGTAGCTTCCGGGGAGCTGTTTTTT.

The V gene is TRBV10-3, the J gene TRBJ2-7, with D perhaps being TRBD1 or TRBD2 (6 bases each). V was trimmed by 2 bases and J by 7 bases, leaving 12 bases between them. This CDR3 region has 13 residues. The germline gives CDR1 ENHRY, CDR2 SYGVKD. The CDR3 loop is CAISERGGTEQYF. The CDR3 DNA sequence: TGTGCCATCAGTGAGAGAGGGGGGACTGAGCAGTACTTC.

In its sample, this clonotype was seen a few times. This chain uses TRBV20-1 with TRBJ1-2; possible D gene TRBD1, 6 bases. CDR3 length: 14 amino acids. Trimming removed 1 base at V and 7 bases at J, with 16 bases between. Germline V gene sequence: CDR1 DFQATT, CDR2 SNEGSKA (reference sequence). This CDR3 is CSARASDSASGYTF. The CDR3, as DNA: TGCAGTGCTAGAGCTTCGGACAGCGCGAGTGGCTACACCTTC.

The V call is TRBV5-1, the J call TRBJ2-5, with 10 bases aligning to TRBD1. CDR1 SGHRS and CDR2 YFSETQ come from the germline V gene. The CDR3 sequence is 19 residues long. With V trimmed by 4 bases and J by 1 base, 16 bases remained unmatched. CDR3 region: CASSNPIPGQGNVQETQYF. DNA for the CDR3: TGCGCCAGCAGCAACCCGATCCCGGGACAGGGGAACGTCCAAGAGACCCAGTACTTC.

The V call is TRBV6-5, the J call TRBJ1-5, with D maybe TRBD1 (5 bases). V was pared by 2 bases and J by 5 bases, with 16 bases between. The CDR3 is made up of 16 amino acids. Germline lookup yields CDR1 MNHEY and CDR2 SVGAGI. The CDR3: CASSYRGAGSDQPQHF. CDR3 sequence (DNA): TGTGCCAGCAGTTACCGAGGGGCAGGGTCAGATCAGCCCCAGCATTTT.

V usage is TRBV5-1 and J usage is TRBJ2-2; 9 nucleotides line up with TRBD2. This CDR3 spans 16 amino acids. J was trimmed by 6 bases and V by 5 bases; bases with no gene match: 11. Per the germline V gene, CDR1 is SGHRS and CDR2 is YFSETQ. The CDR3 DNA reads as TGCGCCAGCAGTCCCCTAGCGGGAAACCCCGCCGGGGAGCTGTTTTTT. It specifies CASSPLAGNPAGELFF.

The genes are TRBV4-3 and TRBJ1-1; TRBD1 is a possible D gene (5 bases). This CDR3 has 16 residues. The V and J ends lost 0 bases and 7 bases respectively, with 18 bases between them. Germline CDR1 reads LGHNA; CDR2 reads YSLEER. The CDR3 spells CASSQDRTGVPREAFF. The CDR3 DNA follows: TGCGCCAGCAGCCAAGATAGAACGGGGGTCCCCCGTGAAGCTTTCTTT.

Ten or more counts support this clonotype. Here the CDR3 reads CASSYYPGGYEQYF. As DNA, the CDR3 is TGTGCCAGCAGTTACTACCCAGGGGGCTACGAGCAGTACTTC. The chain joins TRBV6-5 to TRBJ2-7, with 7 bases that match TRBD1. The CDR3 loop spans 14 amino acids. Germline V lookup: CDR1 MNHEY, CDR2 SVGAGI. V lost 1 base, J lost 3 bases, and 3 bases stayed unmatched.

V and J are TRBV25-1 and TRBJ2-1; 8 positions match TRBD2. There are 14 residues in the CDR3. Germline lookup yields CDR1 MGHDK and CDR2 SYGVNS. V lost 7 bases to trimming and J lost 7 bases; unmatched junction nucleotides: 9. CDR3 sequence: CASKGLGVLNEQFF. For the CDR3, the DNA is TGTGCCAGCAAGGGACTAGGGGTTCTGAATGAGCAGTTCTTC. Supplemented by reference TRBV25-1 and TRBJ2-1, the full variable domain reads EADIYQTPRYLVIGTGKKITLECSQTMGHDKMYWYQQDPGMELHLIHYSYGVNSTEKGDLSSESTVSRIRTEHFPLTLESARPSHTSQYLCASKGLGVLNEQFFGPGTRLTVL.

This clonotype was counted many times. The chain is built from TRBV15 and TRBJ2-2; TRBD2 is a possible D gene (6 bases). V was cut by 8 bases and J by 5 bases, with 15 bases left in between. This CDR3 spans 14 amino acids. Germline CDR1 LNHNV, CDR2 YYDKDF (reference sequence). CDR3 residues: CATCLWGETGELFF. The CDR3 nucleotides are TGTGCCACCTGCCTGTGGGGGGAGACCGGGGAGCTGTTTTTT.

A few counts support this clonotype. The gene calls are TRBV7-9 and TRBJ2-3; D possibly matches TRBD1 or TRBD2 (5 bases each). With 8 bases removed from V and 0 bases from J, the gap between germline ends came to 15 bases. Germline values: CDR1 SEHNR, CDR2 FQNEAQ (reference sequence). The CDR3 is 15 residues long. Here the CDR3 DNA reads TGTGCCAGCGGCACCGGGACGCCAAGCACAGATACGCAGTATTTT. Translated: CASGTGTPSTDTQYF.

This clonotype was counted a few times. The DNA for the CDR3 is TGTGCCAGCAGCGGATCGACAGGGATCAACTACGAGCAGTACTTC. This codes for CASSGSTGINYEQYF. The chain couples TRBV6-1 to TRBJ2-7, with 7 nucleotides matching TRBD1. J lost 3 bases, V lost 6 bases, and 11 bases had no gene match. The CDR3 sequence is 15 residues long. Germline CDR1 reads MNHNS; CDR2 reads SASEGT.

This clonotype came up many times. The chain uses TRBV3-1 and TRBJ2-5, with 9 bases matching TRBD1. V shed 1 base, J shed 3 bases, and the junction held 0 bases outside the gene matches. The CDR3 extends over 14 amino acids. Germline values: CDR1 LGHDT, CDR2 YNNKEL (reference sequence). The CDR3 nucleotides are TGTGCCAGCAGCCAAGGGACAGGGGAAGAGACCCAGTACTTC. This gives the protein CASSQGTGEETQYF.